The clone carrying this TCR beta chain was seen more than once but under ten times. Its specificity is not known. Template switching with 5'RACE generated the TCR cDNA and added a universal primer site and UMIs. Each CDR3 protein is one row after TCRdb ran MiXCR on the 5' RACE reads. The profile shows 340,000 or so distinct CDR3 sequences, under 15% of them singletons. These data come from a study of T cells after yellow fever vaccination. Whole-study findings and limits: Overall, a small share of clonotypes was seen in both CD4 and CD8 compartments. There was a possibility that FACS-sorted repertoires contained abundant clonotypes contaminating from the bulk population. In post-booster samples, most primary-vaccination clones reappeared (around 95% CD4, roughly 90% CD8).

Germline V gives CDR1 SGHDT, CDR2 YYEEEE. This CDR3 region has 14 residues. The ends were cut back, 6 bases at V and 2 bases at J, with 14 bases in the middle. The J gene is TRBJ1-2, the V gene TRBV5-6; weak D call: TRBD1 (5 bases). The starting material was CD4+ T cells sorted from PBMCs, obtained 15 days after the yellow fever booster vaccination. This sequence was found in a man between 18 and 35 years old who received the YFV17D yellow fever vaccine. The CDR3 here is CASNPRRGNYGYTF. The CDR3 DNA sequence: TGTGCCAGCAACCCTAGGAGGGGAAACTATGGCTACACCTTC.